The 16 T cell receptor beta chains in this list originate from one sample, sequenced in a study of cytomegalovirus exposure and HLA in healthy donors. It was with 60 Vbeta and 13 Jbeta primers that the PCR ran. Measured with immunoSEQ multiplex PCR; TCRdb has only the in-frame clones, and not every one. The sample yields fewer than 120,000 clones, 70% to 85% seen once. The material sequenced was PBMCs. These receptors came from a man aged 25 to 40 in good health and CMV-seropositive.

The chain carries TRBV13 and TRBJ2-3; D may be TRBD2 (6 bases). This CDR3 comprises 14 residues. CDR1 is PRHDT and CDR2 is FYEKMQ in the germline V gene (reference sequence). V was trimmed by 2 bases and J by 4 bases, leaving 10 bases between them. The CDR3 reads CASSLTGVSDTQYF. CDR3 DNA: TGTGCCAGCAGCTTAACGGGGGTTTCAGATACGCAGTATTTT.

The chain has TRBV7-9 and TRBJ2-5; the match to TRBD2 covers 11 bases. CDR3 length: 18 amino acids. J lost 10 bases, V lost 0 bases, and 16 bases had no gene match. CDR1 and CDR2 (germline): SEHNR, FQNEAQ (reference sequence). The chain's CDR3 is CASSLASGGAFRAAVQYF. In DNA form, the CDR3 reads TGTGCCAGCAGCTTAGCTAGCGGGGGGGCCTTCAGGGCGGCAGTCCAGTACTTC.

The gene calls are TRBV4-2 and TRBJ1-5, with D maybe TRBD1 (5 bases). Germline-derived CDR1 and CDR2 are LGHNA and YNFKEQ. V was clipped by 3 bases and J by 7 bases, with 16 bases between them. The CDR3 is 15 amino acids. CDR3 DNA sequence: TGTGCCAGCAGCCAGTACCAGGGTAAGCTGCAGCCCCAGCATTTT. It yields the protein CASSQYQGKLQPQHF.

The chain is built from TRBV6-6 and TRBJ2-3; D call uncertain. Trimming removed 6 bases at V and 1 base at J, with 11 bases between. This CDR3 contains 14 residues. Germline lookup yields CDR1 MNHNY and CDR2 SVGAGI (reference sequence). This CDR3 reads CASRNRSGTDTQYF. CDR3 DNA: TGTGCCAGCAGGAATCGGTCCGGCACAGATACGCAGTATTTT.

CDR3 protein: CASSPQGGEAFF. The CDR3 bases are TGTGCCAGCAGTCCACAGGGGGGGGAAGCTTTCTTT. This chain links TRBV25-1 with TRBJ1-1, with 8 bases lining up with TRBD1. V trimming: 5 bases; J trimming: 8 bases; junction bases outside the gene matches: 4. The CDR3 length is 12 residues. In germline, CDR1 is MGHDK, CDR2 SYGVNS.

V is TRBV5-4 and J is TRBJ2-3; 7 bases line up with TRBD1. V shed 2 bases, J shed 1 base, and the junction held 4 bases outside the gene matches. The germline V gene encodes CDR1 SGHNT and CDR2 YYREEE (reference sequence). This CDR3 comprises 15 residues. CDR3 coding DNA: TGTGCCAGCAGCTTCAGGCAGGGGGGCACAGATACGCAGTATTTT. It specifies CASSFRQGGTDTQYF.

V gene TRBV10-3 combines with J gene TRBJ2-5; TRBD2 is a possible D gene (7 bases). The CDR3 runs 14 residues. Germline V gene data show CDR1 as ENHRY and CDR2 as SYGVKD. The V and J ends lost 7 bases and 3 bases respectively, with 15 bases between them. The CDR3 DNA follows: TGTGCCATCATGGGGGGGGCGGGGGAAGAGACCCAGTACTTC. It codes for CAIMGGAGEETQYF.

This chain uses TRBV6-5 with TRBJ2-5; the D is unclear. Germline CDR1 reads MNHEY; CDR2 reads SVGAGI. The CDR3 spans 15 residues. Trimming removed 7 bases at V and 2 bases at J, with 17 bases between. Written as DNA, the CDR3 is TGTGCCAGCAATCCGAAGGTTACTACTCAAGAGACCCAGTACTTC. This gives the protein CASNPKVTTQETQYF.

In regard to this clone: Other DNA sequences of this sample code for an identical CDR3. The chain couples TRBV5-6 to TRBJ2-3; D might be TRBD1 (6 bases). The germline V gene encodes CDR1 SGHDT and CDR2 YYEEEE. Trimming took 0 bases from V and 1 from J, leaving 9 bases between them. The CDR3 has 15 amino acids. CDR3 sequence reads: CASSLVAGGTDTQYF. CDR3 in DNA: TGTGCCAGCAGCTTGGTTGCAGGGGGCACAGATACGCAGTATTTT.

CDR3 sequence (DNA): TGTGCCAGCAGCTTGGGACAGGGGGCGGAATCTGAAGCTTTCTTT. Translation: CASSLGQGAESEAFF. The chain is built from TRBV5-6 and TRBJ1-1; the match to TRBD1 covers 10 bases. Per the germline V gene, CDR1 is SGHDT and CDR2 is YYEEEE. Trimming removed 0 bases from V and 6 bases from J; junction bases left unmatched: 5. CDR3 length equals 15 residues.

The genes are TRBV7-9 and TRBJ2-1; the match to TRBD2 covers 11 bases. The CDR3 extends over 18 amino acids. V lost 3 bases, J lost 10 bases, and 17 bases stayed unmatched. Looked up from germline, CDR1 is SEHNR and CDR2 is FQNEAQ (reference sequence). The CDR3 sequence is CASSFPRGSSGGAEEQFF. In DNA, the CDR3 is TGTGCCAGCAGCTTCCCTCGGGGGAGTAGCGGGGGGGCAGAAGAGCAGTTCTTC.

The chain employs TRBV6-1 and TRBJ2-1; D is undetermined. This CDR3 has 13 residues. Germline-derived CDR1 and CDR2 are MNHNS and SASEGT. V was cut by 1 base and J by 4 bases, with 5 bases left in between. CDR3 in amino acids: CASSEEQYNEQFF. CDR3 bases: TGTGCCAGCAGTGAAGAACAATACAATGAGCAGTTCTTC.

The rearrangement uses TRBV7-9 and TRBJ2-1, with 9 bases identical to TRBD1. V dropped 6 bases and J dropped 2; count of bases not matched to a gene: 5. CDR3 size: 15 residues. Germline lookup yields CDR1 SEHNR and CDR2 FQNEAQ (reference sequence). CDR3 sequence reads: CASSQGDRAYNEQFF. CDR3 nucleotides: TGTGCCAGCAGTCAAGGGGACAGGGCCTACAATGAGCAGTTCTTC.

In this sample, this clone turned up once. This chain uses TRBV9 with TRBJ1-1; D is perhaps TRBD1 (5 bases). The germline V and J ends were trimmed by 4 bases and 4 bases, with 11 bases remaining between them. CDR1 and CDR2 from the germline V gene are SGDLS and YYNGEE. This CDR3 comprises 13 residues. The chain's CDR3 is CASSTRQSTEAFF. The CDR3 DNA reads as TGTGCCAGCAGCACCAGACAGTCCACTGAAGCTTTCTTT.

This clone has only one observation. V usage is TRBV19 and J usage is TRBJ1-2; 12 bases are shared with TRBD1. The CDR3 runs 16 residues. The germline V gene encodes CDR1 LNHDA and CDR2 SQIVND (reference sequence). V lost 6 bases, J lost 8 bases, and 13 bases stayed unmatched. The CDR3 sequence: CASSTGTGGDMGGYTF. CDR3 nucleotide sequence: TGTGCCAGTAGCACTGGGACAGGGGGCGATATGGGGGGCTACACCTTC.

The chain links TRBV7-9 to TRBJ2-5, with TRBD2 matching over 8 bases. In germline, CDR1 is SEHNR, CDR2 FQNEAQ (reference sequence). The V gene end was trimmed by 5 bases and the J gene end by 4 bases; junction bases not matched to a gene: 6. The CDR3 consists of 14 residues. CDR3: CASSRSGALETQYF. CDR3 DNA sequence: TGTGCCAGCAGCCGTAGCGGGGCCTTAGAGACCCAGTACTTC.